Shown below are 27 T cell receptor beta chains from a single sample sequenced in a study of cytomegalovirus exposure and HLA in healthy donors. The PCR had 60 Vbeta and 13 Jbeta primers. This table comes from immunoSEQ multiplex PCR, and its TCRdb copy is limited to in-frame clones, with some not included. Of 120,000 or so clones in the sample, about 85% were seen once. Sequencing was carried out using PBMCs. The source of these receptors is a man aged 18 to 30 in good health and CMV-seropositive.

The table lists this clone with a few counts. The V and J genes are TRBV7-8 and TRBJ1-2; D is unclear. V lost 1 base and J lost 3, with 9 bases in between. The CDR3 runs to 14 residues. Germline V gene data show CDR1 as SGHVS and CDR2 as FQNEAQ. In DNA, the CDR3 is TGTGCCAGCAGCTTAGGGAGGGAGTACTATGGCTACACCTTC. It yields the protein CASSLGREYYGYTF.

The sample holds a few counts of this clone. The chain couples TRBV9 to TRBJ2-3; maybe TRBD2 (6 bases). Trimming took off 3 bases at V and 0 bases at J, with 20 bases between the two ends. There are 18 residues in the CDR3. Looked up from germline, CDR1 is SGDLS and CDR2 is YYNGEE. CDR3 in amino acids: CASSGSGLQQPSTDTQYF. The CDR3 coding sequence is TGTGCCAGCAGCGGAAGTGGACTACAACAGCCTAGCACAGATACGCAGTATTTT.

V and J are TRBV6-1 and TRBJ1-6; a possible D gene is TRBD1 (5 bases). This CDR3 has 18 amino acids. Germline CDR1 and CDR2: MNHNS and SASEGT. Between the trimmed V and J ends, which lost 1 base and 12 bases, there was a span of 25 bases. CDR3: CASSEGGFGGWYPLPLHF. The CDR3 DNA sequence: TGTGCCAGCAGTGAAGGGGGCTTTGGGGGGTGGTACCCTTTACCCCTCCACTTT.

The J gene is TRBJ2-7, the V gene TRBV4-1; 9 nucleotides line up with TRBD1. This CDR3 has 17 amino acids. With 0 bases clipped from V and 4 bases from J, the junction kept 10 bases outside the gene matches. Germline assignment: CDR1 MGHRA and CDR2 YSYEKL. The CDR3 is CASSQDRVPDRGYEQYF. The CDR3 DNA follows: TGCGCCAGCAGCCAAGATAGGGTCCCGGACAGGGGTTACGAGCAGTACTTC.

CDR3 in amino acids: CASSLGLADYYEQYF. The CDR3, as DNA: TGTGCCAGCAGTTTAGGGCTAGCGGACTACTACGAGCAGTACTTC. J is TRBJ2-5 and V is TRBV27, with TRBD2 matching 7 bases. The DNA end is more similar to TRBJ2-7, so the J call may be wrong. Germline V gene sequence: CDR1 MNHEY, CDR2 SMNVEV (reference sequence). The CDR3 runs 15 residues.

The chain couples TRBV19 to TRBJ1-1; the D gene is possibly TRBD1 (5 bases). V lost 3 bases and J lost 0, with 14 bases in between. Germline V gene data show CDR1 as LNHDA and CDR2 as SQIVND (reference sequence). CDR3 length: 16 residues. The CDR3 DNA reads TGTGCCAGTAGTATTCTGGGGGGGAACATGAACACTGAAGCTTTCTTT. Its protein is CASSILGGNMNTEAFF.

J is TRBJ1-1 and V is TRBV30, with D uncertain. Trimming left V 2 bases short and J 3 bases short, with 10 bases between. The CDR3 spans 13 residues. Germline V gene data show CDR1 as GTSNPN and CDR2 as SVGIG (reference sequence). CDR3 region: CAWSLRRDTEAFF. CDR3 bases: TGTGCCTGGAGTTTAAGACGGGACACTGAAGCTTTCTTT.

This chain uses TRBV30 with TRBJ1-2; no reliable D call. The CDR3 is 13 amino acids. The V end lost 4 bases, the J end lost 8 bases, and 17 bases lay between the germline ends. Per germline, CDR1 GTSNPN and CDR2 SVGIG (reference sequence). The CDR3 DNA is TGTGCCTGGAATTCCCAGTCGAGAGGAGGCTACACCTTC. This sequence encodes CAWNSQSRGGYTF.

This rearrangement joins TRBV29-1 to TRBJ2-6; TRBD1 agrees at 10 bases. Germline V CDR1 and CDR2: SQVTM, ANQGSEA. The CDR3 is 17 amino acids. The ends lost 0 bases at V and 4 bases at J; junction bases unmatched: 6. The CDR3, as DNA: TGCAGCGTTGAAGAGCGGGGACAGGGGCGCGGGGCCAACGTCCTGACTTTC. This sequence encodes CSVEERGQGRGANVLTF.

The chain couples TRBV19 to TRBJ2-4, with D maybe TRBD2 (6 bases). The V gene lost 5 bases and the J gene lost 3 bases, with 11 bases spanning the gap. Germline CDR1 reads LNHDA; CDR2 reads SQIVND (reference sequence). CDR3 length: 14 residues. The CDR3, as DNA: TGTGCCAGTAGTTCGGGGGATGTCAAAAACATTCAGTACTTC. Translation gives CASSSGDVKNIQYF.

The sample holds a few counts of this clone. The sample carries other DNA sequences with the same CDR3. The chain combines TRBV4-3 with TRBJ2-1; D possibly corresponds to TRBD1 (6 bases). The CDR3 runs to 16 residues. Per the germline V gene, CDR1 is LGHNA and CDR2 is YSLEER. V lost 0 bases, J lost 2 bases, and 11 bases lay in between. This chain's CDR3 is CASSQDLGGTYNEQFF. For the CDR3, the DNA is TGCGCCAGCAGCCAAGACTTAGGGGGTACCTACAATGAGCAGTTCTTC.

This chain uses TRBV4-2 with TRBJ2-7, with 11 bases lining up with TRBD2. The germline V gene has CDR1 LGHNA and CDR2 YNFKEQ. Germline trimming cut 4 bases from V and 0 bases from J; bases unmatched to any gene: 14. The CDR3 totals 19 residues. In DNA, the CDR3 is TGTGCCAGCAGCCGCAACCTAGCGGGGGGATCTCATCGCTCCTACGAGCAGTACTTC. Encoded protein: CASSRNLAGGSHRSYEQYF.

This chain links TRBV2 with TRBJ1-2; 7 bases line up with TRBD1. There are 15 residues in the CDR3. Germline loops: CDR1 SNHLY, CDR2 FYNNEI. Trimming took 7 bases from V and 4 from J; bases not matched to a gene: 12. CDR3 nucleotide sequence: TGTGCCAGCACTACTGACAGGGAAGTCAGCTATGGCTACACCTTC. It codes for CASTTDREVSYGYTF.

The CDR3 coding sequence is TGTGCCAGCAGCAGACAGGGGGTAAATTCACCCCTCCACTTT. Translating gives CASSRQGVNSPLHF. The chain has TRBV6-1 and TRBJ1-6, with 9 bases fitting TRBD1. V lost 6 bases to trimming and J lost 7 bases; unmatched junction nucleotides: 4. Germline V gene sequence: CDR1 MNHNS, CDR2 SASEGT. The CDR3 loop spans 14 amino acids.

This chain connects TRBV25-1 to TRBJ1-2, with 9 bases fitting TRBD1. Trimming removed 5 bases from V and 5 bases from J; junction bases left unmatched: 3. Germline CDR1 and CDR2: MGHDK and SYGVNS. The CDR3 sequence is 13 residues long. This chain's CDR3 is CASSRDRAYGYTF. CDR3 coding DNA: TGTGCCAGCAGTCGGGACAGGGCGTATGGCTACACCTTC.

The chain recombines TRBV7-8 with TRBJ2-1, with a tentative D call TRBD2 (6 bases). The CDR3 spans 16 residues. Trimming took off 2 bases at V and 2 bases at J, with 13 bases between the two ends. CDR1 is SGHVS, CDR2 FQNEAQ, per germline. DNA of the CDR3: TGTGCCAGCAGCTTACCGACTAGTACCGCCTACAATGAGCAGTTCTTC. Its protein is CASSLPTSTAYNEQFF. The full variable domain, in which reference TRBV7-8 and TRBJ2-1 provide the parts outside the CDR3, is GAGVSQSPRYKVAKRGQDVALRCDPISGHVSLFWYQQALGQGPEFLTYFQNEAQLDKSGLPSDRFFAERPEGSVSTLKIQRTQQEDSAVYLCASSLPTSTAYNEQFFGPGTRLTVL.

The chain is built from TRBV4-1 and TRBJ2-1; 16 bases align to TRBD2. The ends lost 0 bases at V and 4 bases at J; junction bases unmatched: 9. Germline lookup yields CDR1 MGHRA and CDR2 YSYEKL. The CDR3 length is 20 residues. CDR3 loop: CASSQDGGLAGGPRYNEQFF. The CDR3 DNA sequence: TGCGCCAGCAGCCAAGACGGGGGACTAGCGGGAGGGCCCCGATACAATGAGCAGTTCTTC.

The V gene is TRBV19, the J gene TRBJ2-7, with 13 bases lining up with TRBD2. The V and J ends lost 4 bases and 6 bases, in that order; junction bases with no gene match: 9. The CDR3 length is 16 residues. In germline, CDR1 is LNHDA, CDR2 SQIVND (reference sequence). DNA for the CDR3: TGTGCCAGTAGTACCCCAGGGACTAGCGGGAATGGCGAGCAGTACTTC. It yields the protein CASSTPGTSGNGEQYF.

The genes are TRBV7-2 and TRBJ2-3; the match to TRBD2 covers 8 bases. The J segment lost 5 bases and the V segment lost 4 bases, leaving 11 bases of the junction unmatched. Germline-derived CDR1 and CDR2 are SGHTA and FQGNSA. The CDR3 extends over 16 amino acids. In nucleotides, the CDR3 is TGTGCCAGCAGCTCACTGACTAGCGCAGGAGGAGATACGCAGTATTTT. Amino acids: CASSSLTSAGGDTQYF.

The chain links TRBV18 to TRBJ2-6, with TRBD1 matching over 8 bases. Losses at the gene ends were 8 bases for V and 0 bases for J; bases not matched to a gene: 6. In germline, CDR1 is KGHSH, CDR2 LQKENI. The CDR3 consists of 16 residues. CDR3 sequence: CASPQGQGSGANVLTF. Written as DNA, the CDR3 is TGTGCCAGCCCACAAGGACAGGGCTCTGGGGCCAACGTCCTGACTTTC.

The chain recombines TRBV18 with TRBJ2-3; 9 positions match TRBD2. V shed 2 bases and J 2 bases; nucleotides not matched to a gene: 5. This CDR3 has 16 amino acids. Germline V gene lookup returns CDR1 KGHSH and CDR2 LQKENI. The chain's CDR3 is CASSPAGGTYTDTQYF. The DNA of the CDR3 is TGTGCCAGCTCACCAGCGGGAGGGACTTACACAGATACGCAGTATTTT.

CDR3 in DNA: TGTGCCAGCTCTATGGGGGGCTACGAGCAGTACTTC. This sequence encodes CASSMGGYEQYF. The chain is built from TRBV25-1 and TRBJ2-7; tentatively, D is TRBD2 (6 bases). Trimming cost V 8 bases and J 3 bases, with 11 bases left between them. The CDR3 contains 12 residues. Germline V gene sequence: CDR1 MGHDK, CDR2 SYGVNS.

The chain has TRBV2 and TRBJ1-1, with D unclear. V shed 7 bases and J shed 0 bases, with 3 bases lying between them. This CDR3 is built from 11 residues. In germline, CDR1 is SNHLY, CDR2 FYNNEI. Written as DNA, the CDR3 is TGTGCCAGCAATATGAACACTGAAGCTTTCTTT. As protein: CASNMNTEAFF.

The CDR3 region has the DNA TGCGCCAGCAGCAGCACGACAGAAACCCTTTACGAGCAGTACTTC. Translating gives CASSSTTETLYEQYF. The chain combines TRBV5-1 with TRBJ2-7; D possibly corresponds to TRBD1 (5 bases). V was clipped by 4 bases and J by 4 bases, with 18 bases between them. Germline loops: CDR1 SGHRS, CDR2 YFSETQ. CDR3 length equals 15 residues.

The table lists this clone with a few counts. The V call is TRBV6-1, the J call TRBJ2-1; no reliable D call. Germline loops: CDR1 MNHNS, CDR2 SASEGT. V was trimmed by 4 bases and J by 0 bases, leaving 10 bases between them. The CDR3 is 15 residues long. DNA for the CDR3: TGTGCCAGCAGTGCCCCGGTGAGCTCCTACAATGAGCAGTTCTTC. This gives the protein CASSAPVSSYNEQFF.

The genes are TRBV13 and TRBJ2-3; D might be TRBD2 (6 bases). This CDR3 has 15 amino acids. Trimming took 2 bases from V and 2 from J, leaving 11 bases between them. Looked up from germline, CDR1 is PRHDT and CDR2 is FYEKMQ (reference sequence). In DNA form, the CDR3 reads TGTGCCAGCAGCTTAAGCGGGCCGTACACAGATACGCAGTATTTT. Amino acids: CASSLSGPYTDTQYF. Supplemented by reference TRBV13 and TRBJ2-3, the full variable domain reads AAGVIQSPRHLIKEKRETATLKCYPIPRHDTVYWYQQGPGQDPQFLISFYEKMQSDKGSIPDRFSAQQFSDYHSELNMSSLELGDSALYFCASSLSGPYTDTQYFGPGTRLTVL.

The chain links TRBV6-6 to TRBJ1-6, with TRBD1 identical over 8 bases. Per the germline V gene, CDR1 is MNHNY and CDR2 is SVGAGI (reference sequence). The ends lost 7 bases at V and 7 bases at J; junction bases unmatched: 9. This CDR3 region has 15 residues. CDR3 sequence (DNA): TGTGCCAGCAACGCGGACAGGGTAGGCAATTCACCCCTCCACTTT. Translating it yields CASNADRVGNSPLHF.